What follows describes a single T cell receptor beta chain. Original analysis: Amplified reference gene primers provided the basis for estimating nucleated cell counts. Some clones are missing from TCRdb's copy, which holds only in-frame ones; the method was immunoSEQ multiplex PCR. The V and J calls and the clone size are those of that table, but D and trimming were determined from the DNA. The data show about 69,000 clones, roughly 80% seen once. These data belong to a study of blood T cell repertoires in COVID-19. For the study at large: Sites across the United States, Italy and Spain contributed samples from acute and convalescent COVID-19. The cDNA or gDNA used as material had been derived from T cells, B-cell-depleted T cells, or PBMCs.

The length of the CDR3 is 15 residues. Germline CDR1 is MNHEY and CDR2 is SVGAGI. V lost 5 bases, J lost 7 bases, and 11 bases stayed unmatched. This sequence originates from a woman of 80 years or more with acute or convalescent COVID-19. Sequencing input: peripheral blood. V gene TRBV6-5 combines with J gene TRBJ2-3, with 8 bases matching TRBD2. The CDR3 nucleotides are TGTGCCAGCAGTCCAAAGCGGGGGTCGACTTATACGCAGTATTTT. Translated, it gives CASSPKRGSTYTQYF.